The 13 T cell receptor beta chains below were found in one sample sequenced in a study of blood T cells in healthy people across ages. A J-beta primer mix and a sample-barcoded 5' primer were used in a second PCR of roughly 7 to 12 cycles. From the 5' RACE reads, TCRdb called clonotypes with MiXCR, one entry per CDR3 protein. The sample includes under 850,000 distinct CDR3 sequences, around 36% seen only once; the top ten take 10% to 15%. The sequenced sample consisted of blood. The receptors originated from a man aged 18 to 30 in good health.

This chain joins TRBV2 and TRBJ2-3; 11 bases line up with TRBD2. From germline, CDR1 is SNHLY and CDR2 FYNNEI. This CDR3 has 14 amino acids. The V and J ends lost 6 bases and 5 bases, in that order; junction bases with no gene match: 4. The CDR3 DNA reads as TGTGCCAGCAGGAATAGCGGGGGGGGAGATACGCAGTATTTT. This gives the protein CASRNSGGGDTQYF.

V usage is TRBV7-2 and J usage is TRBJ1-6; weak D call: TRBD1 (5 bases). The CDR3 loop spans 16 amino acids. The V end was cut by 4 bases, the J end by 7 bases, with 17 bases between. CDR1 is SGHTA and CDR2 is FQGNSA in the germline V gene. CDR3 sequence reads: CASSSVGGLENSPLHF. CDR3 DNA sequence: TGTGCCAGCAGCTCAGTCGGGGGACTGGAAAATTCACCCCTCCACTTT.

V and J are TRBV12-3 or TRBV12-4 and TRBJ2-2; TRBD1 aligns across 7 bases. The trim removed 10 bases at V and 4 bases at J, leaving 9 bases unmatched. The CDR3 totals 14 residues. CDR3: CAISPEGATGELFF. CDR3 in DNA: TGTGCCATTTCCCCCGAGGGGGCCACCGGGGAGCTGTTTTTT.

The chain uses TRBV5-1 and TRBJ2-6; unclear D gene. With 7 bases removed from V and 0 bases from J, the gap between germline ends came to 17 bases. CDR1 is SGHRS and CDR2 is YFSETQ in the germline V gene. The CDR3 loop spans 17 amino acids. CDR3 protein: CASRATYFISGANVLTF. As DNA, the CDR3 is TGCGCCAGCCGGGCAACGTATTTCATCTCTGGGGCCAACGTCCTGACTTTC.

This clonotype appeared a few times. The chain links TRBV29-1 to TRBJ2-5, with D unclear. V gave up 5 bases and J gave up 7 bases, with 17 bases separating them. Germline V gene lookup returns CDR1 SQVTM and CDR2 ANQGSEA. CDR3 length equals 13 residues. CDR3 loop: CSVPSGVSGTQYF. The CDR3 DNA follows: TGCAGCGTTCCGTCTGGTGTCTCGGGGACCCAGTACTTC.

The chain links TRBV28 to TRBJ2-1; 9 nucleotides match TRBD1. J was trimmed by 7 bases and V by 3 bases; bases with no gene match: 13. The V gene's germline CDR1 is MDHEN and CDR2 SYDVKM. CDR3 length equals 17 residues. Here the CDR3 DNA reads TGTGCCAGCAGTTTTTCCTGGACAGGGGAAAGATTGAATGAGCAGTTCTTC. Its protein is CASSFSWTGERLNEQFF.

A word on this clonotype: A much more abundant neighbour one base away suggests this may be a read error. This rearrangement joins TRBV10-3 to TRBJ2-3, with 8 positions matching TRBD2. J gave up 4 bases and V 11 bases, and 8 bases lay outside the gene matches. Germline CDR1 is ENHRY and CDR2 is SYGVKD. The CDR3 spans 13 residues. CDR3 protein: CASNSGASDTQYF. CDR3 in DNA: TGTGCCTCCAATAGCGGGGCCTCAGATACGCAGTATTTT.

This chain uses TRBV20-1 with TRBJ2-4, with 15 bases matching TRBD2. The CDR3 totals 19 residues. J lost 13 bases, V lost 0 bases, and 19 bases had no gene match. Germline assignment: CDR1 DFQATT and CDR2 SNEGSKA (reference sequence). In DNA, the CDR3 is TGCAGTGCTAGAGATGTGGGACTAGCGGGGGGAACGACCGGCAATGAGCAGTACTTC. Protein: CSARDVGLAGGTTGNEQYF.

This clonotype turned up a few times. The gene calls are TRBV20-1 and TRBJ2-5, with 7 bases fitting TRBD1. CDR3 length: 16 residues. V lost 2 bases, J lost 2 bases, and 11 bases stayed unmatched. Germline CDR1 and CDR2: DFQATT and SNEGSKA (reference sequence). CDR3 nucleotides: TGCAGTGCTAGAACACGAGGGGGCGGCCTACAAGAGACCCAGTACTTC. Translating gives CSARTRGGGLQETQYF.

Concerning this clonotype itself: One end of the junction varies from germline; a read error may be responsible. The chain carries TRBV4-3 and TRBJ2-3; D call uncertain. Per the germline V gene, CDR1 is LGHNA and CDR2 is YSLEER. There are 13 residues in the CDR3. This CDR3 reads CASSQGRTDAQYF. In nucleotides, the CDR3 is TGCGCCAGCAGCCAGGGTCGCACAGATGCGCAGTATTTT.

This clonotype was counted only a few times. CDR3 DNA: TGTGCCACCAGCAGTCTTGCCCCCACGGTCGATACGCAGTATTTT. Amino acid sequence: CATSSLAPTVDTQYF. V is TRBV15 and J is TRBJ2-3, with unresolved D. Trimming took off 3 bases at V and 6 bases at J, with 16 bases between the two ends. Germline CDR1 and CDR2: LNHNV and YYDKDF (reference sequence). The CDR3 spans 15 residues.

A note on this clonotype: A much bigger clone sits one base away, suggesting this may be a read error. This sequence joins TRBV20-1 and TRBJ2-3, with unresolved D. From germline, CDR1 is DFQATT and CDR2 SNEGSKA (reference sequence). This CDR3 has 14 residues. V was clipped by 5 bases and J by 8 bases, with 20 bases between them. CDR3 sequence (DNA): TGCAGTGCTCGTAGTAGTTCGGGCCCAGGTACGCAGTATTTT. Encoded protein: CSARSSSGPGTQYF.

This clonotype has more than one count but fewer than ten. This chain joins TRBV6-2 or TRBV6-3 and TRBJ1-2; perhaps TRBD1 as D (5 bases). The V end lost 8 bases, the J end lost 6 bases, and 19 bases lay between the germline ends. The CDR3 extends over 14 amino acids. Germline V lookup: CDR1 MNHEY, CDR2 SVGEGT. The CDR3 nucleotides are TGTGCCAGCCATAGTTTCCGGGACGGCGATGGCTACACCTTC. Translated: CASHSFRDGDGYTF.